One sample yielded the 27 T cell receptor beta chains listed below, sequenced in a study of blood T cell repertoires in COVID-19. TCRdb keeps only in-frame clones here, not all; method: immunoSEQ multiplex PCR. Among roughly 250,000 clones listed, under 95% were seen once. The specimen sequenced was PBMCs or T cells enriched from blood (not recorded which). These TCRs come from a young woman who had recovered from COVID-19.

The chain employs TRBV9 and TRBJ2-5, with 12 bases aligning to TRBD2. This CDR3 has 14 amino acids. V was clipped by 4 bases and J by 3 bases; unmatched bases: 1. The V gene's germline CDR1 is SGDLS and CDR2 YYNGEE. The CDR3 here is CASSRTSGEETQYF. CDR3 bases: TGTGCCAGCAGCAGGACTAGCGGGGAAGAGACCCAGTACTTC.

The rearrangement links TRBV7-2 to TRBJ1-3, with 10 bases fitting TRBD1. CDR1 is SGHTA and CDR2 is FQGNSA in the germline V gene. The CDR3 runs to 14 residues. V lost 8 bases, J lost 3 bases, and 4 bases stayed unmatched. The CDR3 DNA follows: TGTGCCAGCGGGACAGGGGTTCTTGGAAACACCATATATTTT. Its protein product is CASGTGVLGNTIYF.

The chain couples TRBV27 to TRBJ1-5; TRBD1 might be the D (6 bases). The CDR3 covers 14 residues. From germline, CDR1 is MNHEY and CDR2 SMNVEV (reference sequence). V gave up 6 bases and J gave up 4 bases, with 13 bases separating them. The CDR3 protein is CASRTIQGNQPQHF. In nucleotides, the CDR3 is TGTGCCAGCAGGACAATACAGGGAAATCAGCCCCAGCATTTT.

The V and J genes are TRBV7-6 and TRBJ2-1; a weak D match, TRBD1 (6 bases). The CDR3 has 16 residues. V lost 6 bases and J lost 9, with 24 bases in between. Looked up from germline, CDR1 is SGHVS and CDR2 is FNYEAQ. The CDR3 sequence is CASRLVGGVEVTEQFF. In DNA form, the CDR3 reads TGTGCCAGCAGGCTAGTAGGGGGTGTCGAGGTCACTGAGCAGTTCTTC. Based on the CDR3 plus reference TRBV7-6 and TRBJ2-1, the full variable domain is GAGVSQSPRYKVTKRGQDVALRCDPISGHVSLYWYRQALGQGPEFLTYFNYEAQQDKSGLPNDRFSAERPEGSISTLTIQRTEQRDSAMYRCASRLVGGVEVTEQFFGPGTRLTVL.

The chain recombines TRBV13 with TRBJ2-7; 9 nucleotides align to TRBD2. The ends lost 5 bases at V and 7 bases at J; junction bases unmatched: 15. The CDR3 contains 16 residues. The germline V gene encodes CDR1 PRHDT and CDR2 FYEKMQ (reference sequence). CDR3 sequence reads: CASSLDRLAAGVEQYF. CDR3 nucleotide sequence: TGTGCCAGCAGCCTCGACCGACTAGCGGCAGGAGTGGAGCAGTACTTC.

CDR3: CASSSYLGVATGELFF. As DNA, the CDR3 is TGTGCCAGCAGCTCGTACCTAGGGGTGGCCACCGGGGAGCTGTTTTTT. V is TRBV7-8 and J is TRBJ2-2; D perhaps matches TRBD1 (5 bases). Between the trimmed V and J ends, which lost 4 bases and 4 bases, there was a span of 16 bases. CDR1 and CDR2 (germline): SGHVS, FQNEAQ. This CDR3 spans 16 amino acids. The full variable domain, rest sourced from reference TRBV7-8 and TRBJ2-2, is GAGVSQSPRYKVAKRGQDVALRCDPISGHVSLFWYQQALGQGPEFLTYFQNEAQLDKSGLPSDRFFAERPEGSVSTLKIQRTQQEDSAVYLCASSSYLGVATGELFFGEGSRLTVL.

This sequence joins TRBV15 and TRBJ1-5; 7 nucleotides line up with TRBD1. This CDR3 region has 14 residues. CDR1 and CDR2 (germline): LNHNV, YYDKDF (reference sequence). V was pared by 10 bases and J by 1 base, with 7 bases of the junction left unmatched. As DNA, the CDR3 is TGTGCCAATACCACAGGGGAGAGCAATCAGCCCCAGCATTTT. It encodes CANTTGESNQPQHF.

The rearrangement uses TRBV25-1 and TRBJ2-7; perhaps TRBD2 as D (7 bases). Deletions cut 5 bases from V and 6 bases from J, with 17 bases between. The CDR3 spans 14 residues. Germline CDR1 is MGHDK and CDR2 is SYGVNS. The CDR3 DNA is TGTGCCAGCAGTCAATGGGGGGGGCTTAGCGAGCAGTACTTC. As protein: CASSQWGGLSEQYF.

This chain links TRBV10-3 with TRBJ2-7; TRBD2 is a possible D gene (6 bases). From germline, CDR1 is ENHRY and CDR2 SYGVKD. The germline V and J ends were trimmed by 4 bases and 7 bases, with 14 bases remaining between them. The CDR3 extends over 13 amino acids. The CDR3 reads CAISGIGGREQYF. CDR3 in DNA: TGTGCCATCAGTGGAATCGGGGGTAGAGAGCAGTACTTC.

The chain combines TRBV10-2 with TRBJ2-5; D might be TRBD2 (7 bases). The V gene lost 7 bases and the J gene lost 0 bases, with 12 bases spanning the gap. Germline V gene lookup returns CDR1 WSHSY and CDR2 SAAADI. This CDR3 region has 14 residues. This CDR3 reads CASNNGGHQETQYF. The CDR3 DNA sequence: TGCGCCAGCAACAACGGGGGGCACCAAGAGACCCAGTACTTC.

The rearrangement uses TRBV29-1 and TRBJ2-7; 8 bases align to TRBD1. There are 13 residues in the CDR3. V trimming: 7 bases; J trimming: 4 bases; junction bases outside the gene matches: 9. Germline V gene lookup returns CDR1 SQVTM and CDR2 ANQGSEA. The CDR3 DNA reads TGCAGCGCCCTCATACAGGGGGGATACGAGCAGTACTTC. This codes for CSALIQGGYEQYF.

The chain has TRBV18 and TRBJ1-4; D is uncertain. This CDR3 contains 16 residues. The germline CDR1 and CDR2 sequences are KGHSH and LQKENI. V lost 6 bases and J 2 bases, leaving 16 bases between the germline ends. In DNA, the CDR3 is TGTGCCAGCTCGCCCCGAGGTGTGAAGACTAATGAAAAACTGTTTTTT. Its protein product is CASSPRGVKTNEKLFF.

This rearrangement joins TRBV19 to TRBJ1-2; 8 nucleotides agree with TRBD1. CDR3 length: 15 amino acids. V lost 6 bases and J lost 4; bases outside the gene matches: 10. Per germline, CDR1 LNHDA and CDR2 SQIVND (reference sequence). In DNA, the CDR3 is TGTGCCAGTAGAGGGACAGGAACTAGGAGCTATGGCTACACCTTC. It codes for CASRGTGTRSYGYTF.

This clone was observed once. The chain couples TRBV2 to TRBJ1-5; perhaps TRBD1 as D (6 bases). The ends were cut back, 5 bases at V and 0 bases at J, with 17 bases in the middle. The CDR3 extends over 17 amino acids. Germline V gives CDR1 SNHLY, CDR2 FYNNEI. CDR3 loop: CASSPRGGAYSNQPQHF. The CDR3 bases are TGTGCCAGCAGTCCCCGGGGGGGGGCCTATAGCAATCAGCCCCAGCATTTT.

V is TRBV7-3 and J is TRBJ2-1, with 10 bases fitting TRBD1. V shed 4 bases, J shed 4 bases, and the junction held 7 bases outside the gene matches. The CDR3 totals 16 residues. The germline V gene has CDR1 SGHTA and CDR2 FQGTGA. The CDR3 DNA reads TGTGCCAGCAGCTCAACCGGGACAGGGGCGTACAATGAGCAGTTCTTC. It yields the protein CASSSTGTGAYNEQFF.

CDR3 DNA sequence: TGTGCCAGCAGCTACAGTGCGACTAATGAAAAACTGTTTTTT. Translated: CASSYSATNEKLFF. The chain recombines TRBV3-1 (or the pseudogene TRBV3-2) with TRBJ1-4; D is unclear. Trimming stripped 5 bases from V and 2 bases from J, with 9 bases between. Germline lookup yields CDR1 LGHDT and CDR2 YNNKEL (reference sequence). The CDR3 contains 14 residues.

CDR3 region: CASSLGTGFGGELFF. The CDR3 coding sequence is TGTGCCAGCAGTTTAGGGACAGGGTTTGGCGGGGAGCTGTTTTTT. V usage is TRBV27 and J usage is TRBJ2-2, with TRBD1 identical over 9 bases. The CDR3 contains 15 residues. Trimming removed 2 bases from V and 7 bases from J; junction bases left unmatched: 5. The germline CDR1 and CDR2 sequences are MNHEY and SMNVEV (reference sequence).

The chain couples TRBV3-1 (or the pseudogene TRBV3-2) to TRBJ1-1; D might be TRBD1 (5 bases). V lost 7 bases to trimming and J lost 4 bases, with 13 bases between them. CDR1 and CDR2 (germline): LGHDT, YNNKEL (reference sequence). The CDR3 is 13 amino acids. The CDR3 DNA is TGTGCCAGCACCCTGCGGGGGGGCACTGAAGCTTTCTTT. It specifies CASTLRGGTEAFF.

CDR3: CASSIDTEAFF. DNA for the CDR3: TGTGCCAGTAGTATCGACACTGAAGCTTTCTTT. The V and J genes are TRBV19 and TRBJ1-1; no clear D. Trimming removed 3 bases from V and 3 bases from J, with 2 bases in between. Germline V CDR1 and CDR2: LNHDA, SQIVND (reference sequence). The CDR3 length is 11 residues.

The chain links TRBV5-4 to TRBJ2-7; TRBD2 is a possible D gene (6 bases). Trimming cost V 0 bases and J 1 base, with 11 bases left between them. CDR3 length equals 15 residues. CDR1 is SGHNT and CDR2 is YYREEE in the germline V gene (reference sequence). CDR3 loop: CASSLEWGGSYEQYF. As DNA, the CDR3 is TGTGCCAGCAGCTTGGAATGGGGAGGATCCTACGAGCAGTACTTC. The variable domain in full, completed from reference TRBV5-4 and TRBJ2-7, reads ETGVTQSPTHLIKTRGQQVTLRCSSQSGHNTVSWYQQALGQGPQFIFQYYREEENGRGNFPPRFSGLQFPNYSSELNVNALELDDSALYLCASSLEWGGSYEQYFGPGTRLTVT.

J is TRBJ2-1 and V is TRBV5-1, with 10 bases that match TRBD2. V dropped 6 bases and J dropped 4; count of bases not matched to a gene: 4. This CDR3 has 14 amino acids. Per the germline V gene, CDR1 is SGHRS and CDR2 is YFSETQ. The CDR3 region is CASKELAGYNEQFF. The CDR3 DNA follows: TGCGCCAGCAAAGAACTAGCGGGATACAATGAGCAGTTCTTC.

This clone has only one observation. The chain links TRBV25-1 to TRBJ2-3, with unresolved D. Trimming cost V 9 bases and J 4 bases, with 11 bases left between them. The CDR3 consists of 12 residues. Germline loops: CDR1 MGHDK, CDR2 SYGVNS. DNA of the CDR3: TGTGCCAGTTTTTCCAGGTCAGATACGCAGTATTTT. This sequence encodes CASFSRSDTQYF.

V gene TRBV21-1 combines with J gene TRBJ2-7; the table's D gene call, TRBD1, was not cross checked with the DNA. TRBV21-1 is a known pseudogene. This CDR3 contains 13 residues. This chain's CDR3 is CASSRDSSYEQYF. DNA for the CDR3: TGTGCCAGCAGCAGGGACAGCTCCTACGAGCAGTACTTC.

The genes are TRBV7-9 and TRBJ2-4; 10 nucleotides match TRBD1. Germline values: CDR1 SEHNR, CDR2 FQNEAQ (reference sequence). Trimming cost V 5 bases and J 3 bases; bases outside gene matches: 16. The CDR3 extends over 19 amino acids. This CDR3 is CASSPRQGARNIGKNIQYF. Written as DNA, the CDR3 is TGTGCCAGCAGCCCCCGACAGGGGGCGCGGAATATAGGCAAAAACATTCAGTACTTC.

V and J are TRBV19 and TRBJ1-1; TRBD1 is a possible D gene (5 bases). The CDR3 loop spans 13 amino acids. V was shortened by 3 bases and J by 4 bases, with 9 bases between the two germline ends. Per the germline V gene, CDR1 is LNHDA and CDR2 is SQIVND (reference sequence). The CDR3 sequence: CASSMAGGTEAFF. The CDR3 nucleotides read TGTGCCAGTAGTATGGCCGGGGGCACTGAAGCTTTCTTT.

This chain joins TRBV2 and TRBJ2-7; TRBD1 agrees at 10 bases. CDR3 size: 14 residues. Trimming at V came to 4 bases and at J to 6 bases, leaving 6 bases not matched to a gene. CDR1 is SNHLY and CDR2 is FYNNEI in the germline V gene. CDR3 region: CASSVDRGLVEQYF. In DNA, the CDR3 is TGTGCCAGCAGTGTAGACAGGGGGCTGGTCGAGCAGTACTTC.

The chain links TRBV7-9 to TRBJ1-6, with 8 bases fitting TRBD1. The V and J ends lost 6 bases and 8 bases, in that order; junction bases with no gene match: 12. Per germline, CDR1 SEHNR and CDR2 FQNEAQ (reference sequence). The CDR3 spans 16 residues. For the CDR3, the DNA is TGTGCCAGCAGTCCCGACCGGACAGGGCGGGATTCACCCCTCCACTTT. Amino acids: CASSPDRTGRDSPLHF.